Included here is one T cell receptor beta chain sequence, with context. The record originates from a study of T cells in Graves' hyperthyroidism and ophthalmopathy. It was RNA transcripts that yielded the amplified TCR beta CDR3 regions. TCR CDR3 regions were first amplified by RT-PCR with HTBI primers. TCRdb itself ran the multiplex PCR reads through MiXCR, one entry per CDR3 protein. The sample contains roughly 420,000 distinct CDR3 sequences, 12% to 15% of which appear only once. V gave up 0 bases and J gave up 5 bases, with 9 bases separating them. There are 13 residues in the CDR3. The germline V gene has CDR1 SGHDT and CDR2 YYEEEE. Diagnostic decisions used clinical symptoms, serum thyroxine and TRAb, thyroid ultrasound and orbital computed tomography.

The receptor was isolated from a woman aged 18 to 35 with Graves' hyperthyroidism. This chain links TRBV5-6 with TRBJ2-7; D possibly corresponds to TRBD2 (5 bases). The sequencing input was blood. The CDR3 nucleotides read TGTGCCAGCAGCTTGGCGGGGTCGAACGAGCAGTACTTC. It translates to CASSLAGSNEQYF.